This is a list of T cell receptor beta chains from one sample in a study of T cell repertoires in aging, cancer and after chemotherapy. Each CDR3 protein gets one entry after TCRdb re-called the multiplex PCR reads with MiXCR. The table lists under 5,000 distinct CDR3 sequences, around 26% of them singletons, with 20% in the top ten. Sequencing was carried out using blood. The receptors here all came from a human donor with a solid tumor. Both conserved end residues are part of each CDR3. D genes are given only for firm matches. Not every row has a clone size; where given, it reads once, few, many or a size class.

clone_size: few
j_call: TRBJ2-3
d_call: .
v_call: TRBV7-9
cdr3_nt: TGTGCCAGCAGCTTGAGGCCCGATAGCACAGATACGCAGTATTTT
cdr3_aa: CASSLRPDSTDTQYF

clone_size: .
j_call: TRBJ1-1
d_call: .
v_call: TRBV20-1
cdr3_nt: TGCAGTCCCAACCGCGGGGGCGATGACACTGAAGCTTTCTTT
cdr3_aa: CSPNRGGDDTEAFF

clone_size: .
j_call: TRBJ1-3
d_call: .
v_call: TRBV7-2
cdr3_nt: TGTGCCAGCAGCTTAATGATAAGGGAAACCTCTGGAAACACCATATATTTT
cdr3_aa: CASSLMIRETSGNTIYF

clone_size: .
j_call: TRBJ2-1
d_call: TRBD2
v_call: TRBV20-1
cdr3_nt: TGCAGTGCGGTGACCGGCGGGGGGGCTCGGAATGAGCAGTTCTTC
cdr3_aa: CSAVTGGGARNEQFF

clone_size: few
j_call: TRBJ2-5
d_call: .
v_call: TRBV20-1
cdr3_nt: TGCAGTGAATTGAAGGGGGTCGGAGAGACCCAGTACTTC
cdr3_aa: CSELKGVGETQYF

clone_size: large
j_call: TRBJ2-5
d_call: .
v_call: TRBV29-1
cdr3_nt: TGCAGCGTGGCCGGAGGATTCGGAGAGACCCAGTACTTC
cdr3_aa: CSVAGGFGETQYF

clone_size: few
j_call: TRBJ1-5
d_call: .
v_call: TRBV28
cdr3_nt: TGTGCCAGCAGGCCTAGACAGATTTACAATCAGCCCCAGCATTTT
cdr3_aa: CASRPRQIYNQPQHF

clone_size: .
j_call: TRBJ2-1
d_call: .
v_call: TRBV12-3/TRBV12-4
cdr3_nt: TGTGCCAGCAGCCCGTATGCAGACAATGAGCAGTTCTTC
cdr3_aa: CASSPYADNEQFF

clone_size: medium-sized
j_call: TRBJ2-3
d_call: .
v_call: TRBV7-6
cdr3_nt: TGTGCCAGCAGCTCCATAGCGGTTAGCACAGATACGCAGTATTTT
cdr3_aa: CASSSIAVSTDTQYF

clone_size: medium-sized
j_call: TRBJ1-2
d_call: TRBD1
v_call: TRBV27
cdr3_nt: TGTGCCAGCAGTTTGCTACCCAGGGGGAGCGAAGATGGCTACACCTTC
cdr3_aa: CASSLLPRGSEDGYTF